These 7 T cell receptor beta chains were all obtained from the same sample, sequenced in a study of cytotoxic CD8 clonotypes in ibrutinib-treated CLL. Libraries were prepared by immunoSEQ multiplex PCR; TCRdb keeps only in-frame clonotypes and omits some of them. The top ten hold 24% of the sample, which has 55,000 to 60,000 clones, about 54% seen once. The material sequenced was PBMCs, taken at disease progression, from a patient treated with ibrutinib. These receptors were taken from a human donor with chronic lymphocytic leukemia.

This clone has a handful of counts. The rearrangement joins TRBV27 to TRBJ2-7; 10 nucleotides match TRBD1. Germline assignment: CDR1 MNHEY and CDR2 SMNVEV (reference sequence). The CDR3 is made up of 15 amino acids. With V trimmed by 5 bases and J by 3 bases, 7 bases remained unmatched. The CDR3 region is CASSTRQGAGYEQYF. CDR3 nucleotide sequence: TGTGCCAGCAGTACACGACAGGGGGCCGGCTACGAGCAGTACTTC.

The chain uses TRBV7-3 and TRBJ2-6, with D maybe TRBD1 (6 bases). Looked up from germline, CDR1 is SGHTA and CDR2 is FQGTGA. This CDR3 region has 16 residues. V lost 5 bases, J lost 1 base, and 12 bases lay in between. CDR3 coding DNA: TGTGCCAGCAGCCATGACAGGACATCTGGGGCCAACGTCCTGACTTTC. Residues: CASSHDRTSGANVLTF.

In DNA form, the CDR3 reads TGTGCCAGCAGAGTACAGGGAGGACCTAGCACAGATACGCAGTATTTT. Its translation: CASRVQGGPSTDTQYF. V and J are TRBV21-1 and TRBJ2-3. TRBV21-1 corresponds to a pseudogene. CDR3 length: 16 amino acids.

The CDR3 spells CASSSLQETQYF. The CDR3 coding sequence is TGTGCCAGCAGTTCCCTCCAAGAGACCCAGTACTTC. The V and J genes are TRBV27 and TRBJ2-5; the D is unclear. The CDR3 has 12 residues. Germline V gene data show CDR1 as MNHEY and CDR2 as SMNVEV (reference sequence). V lost 4 bases, J lost 1 base, and 4 bases lay in between.

V is TRBV18 and J is TRBJ2-5; 10 bases are shared with TRBD2. This CDR3 is 17 amino acids long. Germline V gene sequence: CDR1 KGHSH, CDR2 LQKENI. Trimming at V came to 1 base and at J to 5 bases, leaving 10 bases not matched to a gene. The CDR3 nucleotides read TGTGCCAGCTCACCACGAGTAATAGCGGGGGGTTTGGAGACCCAGTACTTC. Translating it yields CASSPRVIAGGLETQYF.

The rearrangement links TRBV30 to TRBJ2-1; D unclear. V gave up 2 bases and J gave up 7 bases, with 15 bases separating them. The CDR3 length is 14 residues. Germline CDR1 and CDR2: GTSNPN and SVGIG (reference sequence). The CDR3: CAWSSVLSGNEQFF. The CDR3 bases are TGTGCCTGGAGTTCCGTTCTTTCGGGTAATGAGCAGTTCTTC. The complete variable domain, with remaining parts taken from reference TRBV30 and TRBJ2-1, reads SQTIHQWPATLVQPVGSPLSLECTVEGTSNPNLYWYRQAAGRGLQLLFYSVGIGQISSEVPQNLSASRPQDRQFILSSKKLLLSDSGFYLCAWSSVLSGNEQFFGPGTRLTVL.

The chain has TRBV21-1 and TRBJ1-4. TRBV21-1 is a documented pseudogene. The CDR3 has 15 amino acids. CDR3 nucleotide sequence: TGTGCCAGCAGTGATGTGGGCAGGAGGAATGAAAAACTGTTTTTT. Amino acid sequence: CASSDVGRRNEKLFF.